This T cell receptor beta chain was profiled in a study of CD8+ T cells in alopecia areata. Whole-study context: Scalp area affected, as a percentage, set the severity score of treated patients. Broader study findings: A large proportion of expanded lesional clones were detected persisting in scalp and blood during tofacitinib.

Sequencing relied on a cDNA template that was reverse transcribed from extracted RNA. Profiled with immunoSEQ multiplex PCR; TCRdb holds only in-frame clones, not every one. The sample shows 110,000 or so clones, 50% to 65% of them seen only once. J lost 5 bases, V lost 7 bases, and 7 bases had no gene match. The CDR3 runs to 12 residues. Germline assignment: CDR1 GTSNPN and CDR2 SVGIG (reference sequence). The table lists this clone with a count of one. Its target is unknown. This sample's treatment: oral pan-JAK inhibitor, 5-10 mg twice daily. The material was CD4+ T cells sorted from blood, obtained at week 24, from a patient treated with tofacitinib. The origin of this receptor is a human donor with alopecia areata. The rearrangement links TRBV30 to TRBJ1-1, with 7 bases aligning to TRBD1. CDR3 protein: CASDRVGTEAFF. For the CDR3, the DNA is TGTGCCTCCGACAGGGTGGGAACTGAAGCTTTCTTT.